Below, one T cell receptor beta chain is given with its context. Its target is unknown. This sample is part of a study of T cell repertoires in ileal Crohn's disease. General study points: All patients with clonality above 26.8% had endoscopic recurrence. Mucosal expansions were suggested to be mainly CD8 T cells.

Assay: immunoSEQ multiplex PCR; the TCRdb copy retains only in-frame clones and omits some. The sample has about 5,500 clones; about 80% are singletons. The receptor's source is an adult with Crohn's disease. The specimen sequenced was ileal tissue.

The CDR3 sequence: CASSEQGSSYEQYF. The CDR3 DNA follows: TGTGCCAGCAGTGAGCAGGGGAGCTCCTACGAGCAGTACTTC. This chain joins TRBV6-1 and TRBJ2-5; D might be TRBD1 (6 bases). The better agreement between TRBJ2-7 and the DNA end casts doubt on the J call. CDR1 and CDR2 (germline): MNHNS, SASEGT. This CDR3 is 14 amino acids long.